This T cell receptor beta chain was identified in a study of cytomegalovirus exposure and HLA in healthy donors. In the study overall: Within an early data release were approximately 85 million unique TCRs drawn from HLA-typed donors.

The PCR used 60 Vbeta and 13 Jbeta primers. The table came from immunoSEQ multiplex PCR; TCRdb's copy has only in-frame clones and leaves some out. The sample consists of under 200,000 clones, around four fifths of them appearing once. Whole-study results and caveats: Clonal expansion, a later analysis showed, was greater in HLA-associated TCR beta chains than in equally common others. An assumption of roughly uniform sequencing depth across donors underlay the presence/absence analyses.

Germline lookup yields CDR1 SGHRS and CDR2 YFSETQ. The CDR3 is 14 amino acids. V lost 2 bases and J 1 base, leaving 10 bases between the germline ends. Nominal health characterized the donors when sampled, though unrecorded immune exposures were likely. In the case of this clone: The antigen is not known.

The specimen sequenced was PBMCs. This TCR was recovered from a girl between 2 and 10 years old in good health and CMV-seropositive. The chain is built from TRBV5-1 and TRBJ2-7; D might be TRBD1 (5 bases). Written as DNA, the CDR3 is TGCGCCAGCAGCTTCCAGGGATCATCCTACGAGCAGTACTTC. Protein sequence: CASSFQGSSYEQYF.